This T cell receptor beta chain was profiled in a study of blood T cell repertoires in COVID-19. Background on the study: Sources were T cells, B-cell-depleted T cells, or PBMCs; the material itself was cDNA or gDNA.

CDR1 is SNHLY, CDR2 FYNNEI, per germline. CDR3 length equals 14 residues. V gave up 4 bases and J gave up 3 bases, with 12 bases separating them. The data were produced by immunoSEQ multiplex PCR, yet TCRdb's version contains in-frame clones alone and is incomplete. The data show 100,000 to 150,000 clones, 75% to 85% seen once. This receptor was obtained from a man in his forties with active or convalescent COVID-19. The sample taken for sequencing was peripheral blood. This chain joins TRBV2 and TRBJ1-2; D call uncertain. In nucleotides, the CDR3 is TGTGCCAGCAGTGTAGGTAGGCAGGACTATGGCTACACCTTC. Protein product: CASSVGRQDYGYTF. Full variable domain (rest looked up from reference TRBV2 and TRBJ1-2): EPEVTQTPSHQVTQMGQEVILRCVPISNHLYFYWYRQILGQKVEFLVSFYNNEISEKSEIFDDQFSVERPDGSNFTLKIRSTKLEDSAMYFCASSVGRQDYGYTFGSGTRLTVV.